The rows below give T cell receptor beta chains drawn from one sample of a study of tumor-infiltrating lymphocytes in primary liver carcinoma. MiXCR, applied by TCRdb to the multiplex PCR reads, yields one record per CDR3 protein. Among around 79,000 distinct CDR3 sequences, roughly two thirds were seen once, and the ten largest hold approximately 27%. Sequenced sample: tumor-adjacent normal liver tissue. The source of these receptors is a man aged 35 to 55 with primary liver carcinoma and hepatitis B virus infection. CDR3s include the opening cysteine and the closing phenylalanine or tryptophan. The D gene is left open where the match is weak. Size tells how often a clone was seen (once, few, many) or the class of an expanded clone, and some rows leave it out.

len	v_gene	d_gene	j_gene	abundance	CDR3aa	CDR3nt
15	TRBV11-2	TRBD1	TRBJ2-7	.	CACSLRWTGENEQYF	TGCGCCTGCAGCTTACGATGGACAGGGGAAAACGAGCAGTACTTC
14	TRBV7-9	.	TRBJ2-1	.	CASNSPDTGNEQFF	TGTGCCAGCAACTCACCTGACACCGGCAATGAGCAGTTCTTC
15	TRBV6-1	TRBD1	TRBJ1-5	.	CAISEAGQQNQPQHF	TGTGCTATCAGTGAGGCGGGACAGCAAAATCAGCCCCAGCATTTT
13	TRBV11-2	.	TRBJ2-1	.	CASSFEQYNEQFF	TGTGCCAGCAGCTTTGAACAGTACAATGAGCAGTTCTTC
16	TRBV28	.	TRBJ2-5	few	CASGLADREDQETQYF	TGTGCCAGCGGTTTAGCGGACAGAGAAGACCAAGAGACCCAGTACTTC
16	TRBV6-5	TRBD2	TRBJ2-1	.	CASNQTSSGSYNEQFF	TGTGCCAGCAATCAAACATCTAGCGGGAGTTACAACGAGCAGTTCTTC
12	TRBV29-1	.	TRBJ1-2	.	CSARGARNDYTF	TGCAGCGCTCGGGGGGCGAGGAATGACTACACCTTC
13	TRBV30	.	TRBJ1-2	.	CAWRFNPRDGYTF	TGTGCCTGGAGATTTAACCCCAGGGATGGCTACACCTTC
14	TRBV12-3/TRBV12-4	TRBD1	TRBJ2-7	.	CARNRAGGLYEQYF	TGTGCCAGAAATAGGGCAGGGGGCCTTTACGAGCAGTACTTC
16	TRBV11-1	TRBD1	TRBJ2-2	.	CASSFNRQGGTGELFF	TGTGCCAGTAGTTTTAATCGACAGGGGGGCACCGGGGAGCTGTTTTTT
14	TRBV7-9	.	TRBJ2-5	many	CASSLGQPGETQYF	TGTGCCAGCAGCTTAGGGCAGCCGGGAGAGACCCAGTACTTC
16	TRBV7-8	TRBD2	TRBJ2-1	.	CASSLGSSGRINEQFF	TGTGCCAGCAGCTTAGGTTCAAGCGGGAGGATCAATGAGCAGTTCTTC
16	TRBV5-1	TRBD2	TRBJ2-3	.	CANRTREGSSTDTQYF	TGCGCCAACAGAACCCGGGAGGGGTCGAGCACAGATACGCAGTATTTT
15	TRBV10-3	.	TRBJ2-7	many	CAISEGRGARDEQYF	TGTGCCATCAGTGAGGGAAGAGGGGCGAGGGACGAGCAGTACTTC
15	TRBV4-3	TRBD1	TRBJ2-7	.	CSSSPTLRGPYEQYF	TGTTCCAGCAGCCCCACTTTGAGGGGGCCCTACGAGCAGTACTTC
15	TRBV12-3/TRBV12-4	.	TRBJ1-2	many	CASSLRSRAAGGYTF	TGTGCCAGCAGTTTAAGATCCAGGGCCGCTGGTGGCTACACCTTC
15	TRBV6-1	TRBD2	TRBJ2-7	few	CASTSSGSLTYEQYF	TGTGCCAGCACGAGTAGCGGGAGCCTTACCTACGAGCAGTACTTC
15	TRBV29-1	.	TRBJ2-7	many	CSVEDPGGSSYEQYF	TGCAGCGTTGAAGATCCAGGAGGGAGCTCCTACGAGCAGTACTTC
14	TRBV29-1	.	TRBJ2-1	.	CTVEPRGSLNEQFF	TGCACCGTTGAACCTAGGGGGAGTTTGAATGAGCAGTTCTTC
13	TRBV2	TRBD2	TRBJ2-7	many	CASDPGGLYEQYF	TGTGCCAGCGATCCGGGAGGGCTCTACGAGCAGTACTTC
16	TRBV12-3/TRBV12-4	TRBD2	TRBJ2-1	.	CASSPAGTSGIEEQVF	TGTGCCAGCAGTCCGGCCGGGACTAGCGGGATCGAGGAGCAGGTCTTC
13	TRBV7-8	.	TRBJ2-1	.	CASSPGGPLEQFF	TGTGCCAGCAGCCCCGGGGGGCCTCTAGAGCAGTTCTTC
18	TRBV11-2	.	TRBJ2-4	medium-sized	CASSPTGASTVAKNIQYF	TGTGCCAGCAGCCCAACTGGGGCTTCCACGGTGGCCAAAAACATTCAGTACTTC
15	TRBV6-5	TRBD2	TRBJ2-3	.	CASSYPGGEGNTQYF	TGTGCCAGCAGTTACCCGGGGGGAGAAGGAAATACGCAGTATTTT
16	TRBV9	.	TRBJ2-1	many	CASSVGKGSAYNEQFF	TGTGCCAGCAGCGTAGGCAAAGGGTCCGCCTACAATGAGCAGTTCTTC
12	TRBV6-6	.	TRBJ2-2	.	CASSGGPGELFF	TGTGCCAGCAGTGGGGGCCCCGGGGAGCTGTTTTTT
12	TRBV12-5	.	TRBJ2-1	.	CASGPGRHEQLF	TGTGCTAGCGGTCCAGGGAGGCATGAGCAGCTCTTC
13	TRBV28	.	TRBJ2-5	few	CASRPPEEETQYF	TGTGCCAGCAGACCGCCGGAAGAAGAGACCCAGTACTTC
16	TRBV11-2	.	TRBJ2-5	.	CASSFWPAKQQETEYF	TGTGCCAGCAGCTTTTGGCCAGCGAAGCAACAAGAGACCGAGTACTTC
16	TRBV29-1	.	TRBJ2-5	.	CSTDRSSLQGLGIQYF	TGCAGCACCGACAGGAGCTCCCTCCAGGGGCTGGGAATCCAGTACTTC
15	TRBV12-3/TRBV12-4	TRBD2	TRBJ2-1	.	CASLTGTSGRARLIF	TGTGCCAGCCTAACGGGGACCAGCGGGAGGGCCAGGCTGATCTTC
16	TRBV4-2	.	TRBJ2-7	.	CASSQGFSGFMYEQYF	TGTGCCAGCAGCCAAGGGTTTAGCGGCTTTATGTACGAGCAGTACTTC
15	TRBV5-1	TRBD1	TRBJ2-7	many	CASSSGQELSYEQYF	TGCGCCAGCAGTTCTGGACAGGAACTCTCCTACGAGCAGTACTTC
15	TRBV5-1	.	TRBJ1-5	.	CASSLGGESNQPQHF	TGCGCCAGCAGCTTGGGAGGAGAGTCAAATCAGCCCCAGCATTTT
17	TRBV13	TRBD2	TRBJ2-3	.	CASTGGPGLVVSDTQYF	TGTGCCAGCACGGGTGGACCGGGACTAGTAGTTTCAGATACGCAGTATTTT
13	TRBV7-3	.	TRBJ1-1	many	CASSSQRDSEAFF	TGTGCCAGCAGCTCTCAACGGGATTCTGAAGCTTTCTTT
16	TRBV6-2/TRBV6-3	TRBD2	TRBJ2-3	.	CASSPLGLANADTQYF	TGTGCCAGCAGCCCCCTAGGACTAGCTAACGCAGATACGCAGTATTTT
16	TRBV5-6	.	TRBJ2-1	many	CASSLDGATSYNEQFF	TGTGCCAGCAGCTTGGACGGGGCGACTTCCTACAATGAGCAGTTCTTC
17	TRBV11-1	.	TRBJ2-1	.	CANISRDWSFSYNEQFF	TGTGCCAACATATCCCGGGACTGGTCTTTCTCCTACAATGAGCAGTTCTTC
15	TRBV13	.	TRBJ1-2	.	CVSSGRGRDFCGYTF	TGTGTCAGCAGCGGCCGGGGCAGGGATTTCTGTGGCTACACCTTC
16	TRBV4-1	.	TRBJ1-2	.	CASGQDPGGANYGYTF	TGCGCCAGCGGCCAAGATCCAGGAGGGGCGAACTATGGCTACACCTTC
18	TRBV21-1	.	TRBJ1-5	.	CASCSKDSFGNLMWSQHF	TGTGCCAGCTGCTCAAAAGACAGTTTCGGAAACCTGATGTGGTCCCAGCATTTT
14	TRBV4-2	.	TRBJ2-7	few	CASSQEARAYEQYF	TGTGCCAGCAGCCAAGAAGCTCGAGCCTACGAGCAGTACTTC
14	TRBV12-3/TRBV12-4	.	TRBJ1-2	.	CASSLSVTPGGYTF	TGTGCCAGCAGTTTATCGGTCACGCCGGGTGGCTACACCTTC
14	TRBV6-2/TRBV6-3	.	TRBJ2-7	.	CASSRVEKAYEQYF	TGTGCCAGCAGCCGCGTAGAGAAAGCCTACGAGCAGTACTTC
13	TRBV12-3/TRBV12-4	.	TRBJ2-2	few	CASSLRDTGELFF	TGTGCCAGCAGTTTACGGGACACCGGGGAGCTGTTTTTT
15	TRBV11-2	.	TRBJ2-2	few	CIGSLLGVNTGELFF	TGTATCGGCAGCTTACTTGGAGTGAACACCGGGGAGCTGTTTTTT
14	TRBV6-5	.	TRBJ2-6	.	CASSSVARANVLAF	TGTGCCAGCAGTTCCGTCGCGAGGGCCAACGTCCTGGCTTTC
18	TRBV29-1	TRBD2	TRBJ2-7	.	CSVDLGSSGASGSYERYF	TGCAGCGTTGATTTGGGTAGTTCGGGGGCTAGCGGGTCCTACGAGCGGTACTTC
13	TRBV5-4	.	TRBJ2-3	.	CASSSLTRDTQYF	TGTGCCAGCAGCTCCCTTACCAGAGATACGCAGTATTTT
14	TRBV6-1	.	TRBJ2-1	.	CASRDKASFNEQFF	TGTGCCAGCAGGGACAAGGCGTCCTTCAATGAGCAGTTCTTC